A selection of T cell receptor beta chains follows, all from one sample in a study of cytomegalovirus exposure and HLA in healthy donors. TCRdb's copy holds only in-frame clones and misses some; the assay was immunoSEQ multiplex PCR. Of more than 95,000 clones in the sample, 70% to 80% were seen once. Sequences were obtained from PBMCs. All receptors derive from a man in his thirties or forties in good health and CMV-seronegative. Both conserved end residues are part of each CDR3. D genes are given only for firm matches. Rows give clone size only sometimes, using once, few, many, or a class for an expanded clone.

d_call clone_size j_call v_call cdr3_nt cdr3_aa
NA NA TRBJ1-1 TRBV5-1 TGCGCCAGCAGCTTGGGTTACGGCGGTGGCACTGAAGCTTTCTTT CASSLGYGGGTEAFF
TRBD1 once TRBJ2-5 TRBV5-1 TGCGCCAGCAGCCCTGGGACAGGGGCCCAGTACTTC CASSPGTGAQYF
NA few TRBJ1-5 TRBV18 TGTGCCAGCTCACTTCGACAGGTCCGGAGCAATCAGCCCCAGCATTTT CASSLRQVRSNQPQHF
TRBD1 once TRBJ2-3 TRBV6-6 TGTGCCAGCACCGAGACAGGGCTGGTCACAGATACGCAGTATTTT CASTETGLVTDTQYF
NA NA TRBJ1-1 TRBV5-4 TGTGCCAGCAGCTTGGAGCGGGGACGGAACACTGAAGCTTTCTTT CASSLERGRNTEAFF
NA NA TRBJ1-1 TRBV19 TGTGCCAGTACCTTCAGTGTCATGAACACTGAAGCTTTCTTT CASTFSVMNTEAFF
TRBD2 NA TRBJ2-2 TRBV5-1 TGCGCCAGCAGCTTTTTAGCGGGGGCTACCACCGGGGAGCTGTTTTTT CASSFLAGATTGELFF
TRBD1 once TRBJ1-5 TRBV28 TGTGCCAGTCAAATGGACAGGGGGAGCAATCAGCCCCAGCATTTT CASQMDRGSNQPQHF
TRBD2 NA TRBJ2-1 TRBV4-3 TGCGCCAGCAGCGTCATGACTAGCGGGAACAATGAGCAGTTCTTC CASSVMTSGNNEQFF
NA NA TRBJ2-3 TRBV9 TGTGCCAGTAACCTGCCTGCCAGGGGCACAGATACGCAGTATTTT CASNLPARGTDTQYF
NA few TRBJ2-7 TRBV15 TGTGCCACCAGCAGAGATCTTCGGGGCTCCTACGAGCAGTACTTC CATSRDLRGSYEQYF
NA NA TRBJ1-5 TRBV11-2 TGTGCCAGCAGCCTCCCGGGAAGTCAGCCCCAGCATTTT CASSLPGSQPQHF
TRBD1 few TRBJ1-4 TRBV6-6 TGTGCCAGCACCCAGGGGGCAACTAATGAAAAACTGTTTTTT CASTQGATNEKLFF
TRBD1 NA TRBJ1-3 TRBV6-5 TGTGCCAGCAGTTCGGGACAGCTTGGAAACACCATATATTTT CASSSGQLGNTIYF
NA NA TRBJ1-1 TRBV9 TGTGCCAGCAGCGTAGCCGCGGGGGAGACTGAAGCTTTCTTT CASSVAAGETEAFF
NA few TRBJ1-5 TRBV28 TGTGCCAGCAGTCGGGGACTCCCAGAGGTGGGAGTCAATCAGCCCCAGCATTTT CASSRGLPEVGVNQPQHF
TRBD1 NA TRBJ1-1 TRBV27 TGTGCCAGCAGGAAGGACAGGGCGAACACTGAAGCTTTCTTT CASRKDRANTEAFF
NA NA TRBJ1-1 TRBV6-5 TGTGCCAGCAGTTACTCAGAGACTGAAGCTTTCTTT CASSYSETEAFF
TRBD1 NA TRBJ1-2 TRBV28 TGTGCCAGCAGTTCGACAGGGATCTATGGCTACACCTTC CASSSTGIYGYTF
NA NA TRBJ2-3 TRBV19 TGTGCCAGTAGATTCCTACAGGGACGCACAGATACGCAGTATTTT CASRFLQGRTDTQYF
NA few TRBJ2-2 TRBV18 TGTGCCAGCTCACAAATTAAACCCCCCCCTCGGGACACCGGGGAGCTGTTTTTT CASSQIKPPPRDTGELFF
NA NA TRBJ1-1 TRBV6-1 TGTGCCAGCAGATTCAGGGAAGCCACTGAAGCTTTCTTT CASRFREATEAFF
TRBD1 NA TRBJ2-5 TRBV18 TGTGCCAGCTCACTCGGACAGGTTGCCAAAGAGACCCAGTACTTC CASSLGQVAKETQYF
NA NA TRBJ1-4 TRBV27 TGTGCCAGCAGTTTAGGGGGGGCCTTCGATGAAAAACTGTTTTTT CASSLGGAFDEKLFF
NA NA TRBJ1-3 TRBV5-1 TGCGCCAGCAGCTTTGGTAGCGGAAACACCATATATTTT CASSFGSGNTIYF
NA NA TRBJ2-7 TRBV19 TGTGCCAGTAGTATTTTACAGGGTGTCCACGAGCAGTACTTC CASSILQGVHEQYF
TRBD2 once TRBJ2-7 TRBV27 TGTGCCAGCAGTTTATCAGGGACTAGCCGGCTAAATGGGTACGAGCAGTACTTC CASSLSGTSRLNGYEQYF
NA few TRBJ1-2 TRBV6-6 TGTGCCCCAGGGTTCAGGGATGATGGCTACACCTTC CAPGFRDDGYTF
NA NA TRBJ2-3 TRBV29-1 TGCAGCGTTGAAAGGTCTAGCGAGGAAGAAGATACGCAGTATTTT CSVERSSEEEDTQYF
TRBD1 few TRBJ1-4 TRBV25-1 TGTGCCAGCAGTGCCCCCCCGACAGGGGAAGAGGAAAAACTGTTTTTT CASSAPPTGEEEKLFF
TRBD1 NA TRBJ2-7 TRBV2 TGTGCCAGCAGACCGCCGGGACAGGGCTACGAGCAGTACTTC CASRPPGQGYEQYF
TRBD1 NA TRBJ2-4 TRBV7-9 TGTGCCAGCAGCCGACGGACAGGTTCGCTAAACATTCAGTACTTC CASSRRTGSLNIQYF
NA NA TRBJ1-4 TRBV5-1 TGCGCCAGCAGCTTGCAGGGTCTCGCTAATGAAAAACTGTTTTTT CASSLQGLANEKLFF
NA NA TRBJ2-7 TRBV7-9 TGTGCCAGCAGCCCATCAGGACAGCTTTTTAGCGGGCTTTACGAGCAGTACTTC CASSPSGQLFSGLYEQYF
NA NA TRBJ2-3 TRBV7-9 TGTGCCAGCAGCTTTAGAATCCGTGGCGGGGTCATAACAGATACGCAGTATTTT CASSFRIRGGVITDTQYF
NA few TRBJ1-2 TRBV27 TGTGCCAGCAGTTTAGAGGGGGGGGATGGCTACACCTTC CASSLEGGDGYTF
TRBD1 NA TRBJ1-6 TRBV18 TGTGCCAGCTCACTTGGACAGGGAAAGGGGTCACCCCTCCACTTT CASSLGQGKGSPLHF
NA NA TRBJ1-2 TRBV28 TGTGCCAGCAAAGACAGCTACTATGGCTACACCTTC CASKDSYYGYTF
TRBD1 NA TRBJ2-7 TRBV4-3 TGCGCCAGCAGCCAAGCTGACAGGGGTGCCTACGAGCAGTACTTC CASSQADRGAYEQYF
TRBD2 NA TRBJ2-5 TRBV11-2 TGTGCCAGCAGCGCGCCAGCGGGGGCGGCCCAGTACTTC CASSAPAGAAQYF
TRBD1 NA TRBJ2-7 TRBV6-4 TGTGCCAGCACCACGGACAGGTTCCACGAGCAGTACTTC CASTTDRFHEQYF
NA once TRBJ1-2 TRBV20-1 TGCAGTGCCCGGACAGTGGATGGCTACACCTTC CSARTVDGYTF
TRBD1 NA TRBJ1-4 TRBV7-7 TGTGCCAGCAGCTTAAATCAAGGACAGGGGGCAACTAATGAAAAACTGTTTTTT CASSLNQGQGATNEKLFF
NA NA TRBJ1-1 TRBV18 TGTGCCAGCTCAGGAACAGCTAACACTGAAGCTTTCTTT CASSGTANTEAFF
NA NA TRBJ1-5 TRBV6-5 TGTGCCAGCAGCCCTCCCAATCAGCCCCAGCATTTT CASSPPNQPQHF
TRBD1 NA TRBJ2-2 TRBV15 TGTGCCACCAGCAGCAGACAGGGGATGGGGGGGGAGCTGTTTTTT CATSSRQGMGGELFF
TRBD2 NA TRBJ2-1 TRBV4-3 TGCGCCAGCAGCCAAGGGGGGGTAGCGGGGGTCCTGACCTACAATGAGCAGTTCTTC CASSQGGVAGVLTYNEQFF
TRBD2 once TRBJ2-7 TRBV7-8 TGTGCCAGCAGCTTAGCTACCCTAGCGGGAGAACGCGAGCAGTACTTC CASSLATLAGEREQYF
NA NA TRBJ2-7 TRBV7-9 TGTGCCAGCAGCCTAGACAGTACCTACGAGCAGTACTTC CASSLDSTYEQYF